The T cell receptor (beta chain) described here comes from a study of blood T cell repertoires in COVID-19. Profiled with immunoSEQ multiplex PCR; TCRdb holds only in-frame clones, not every one. The sample shows around 270,000 clones, around 92% of them seen only once. The sequence came from a young adult with COVID-19, enrolled during active disease. Sequencing was done on a sample of peripheral blood.

As DNA, the CDR3 is TGCGCCAGCAGTCCGGACAGAGGGGAGACCCAGTACTTC. Amino acid sequence: CASSPDRGETQYF. The chain couples TRBV10-2 to TRBJ2-5; tentative D call: TRBD1 (6 bases). Germline V gene sequence: CDR1 WSHSY, CDR2 SAAADI. V was pared by 5 bases and J by 5 bases, with 12 bases between. The CDR3 extends over 13 amino acids.